This T cell receptor beta chain was found in a study of shared clonotypes between healthy human individuals. For the study at large: CD4 naive cells filled three plates per donor, CD4 memory three, CD8 naive two and CD8 memory one.

CD8 cells regarded as naive lacked CD45RO, were positively chosen for CCR7, and omitted terminally differentiated effector memory CD45RA+ cells. Assay: immunoSEQ multiplex PCR; the TCRdb copy retains only in-frame clones and omits some. The table shows over 2 million clones, with over 85% occurring only once. On this clone itself: What it recognizes is unknown.

This CDR3 has 15 amino acids. Trimming took 7 bases from V and 0 from J, leaving 13 bases between them. Germline V lookup: CDR1 SQVTM, CDR2 ANQGSEA. Study findings and constraints: Large depth notwithstanding, sorted-subset sequencing proved incomplete by rarefaction.

This sequence joins TRBV29-1 and TRBJ1-6; no reliable D call. This TCR was sampled from a man between 18 and 29 years old in good health. Sequencing was performed on naive CD8+ T cells sorted from blood. This CDR3 is CSAPEESSYNSPLHF. Written as DNA, the CDR3 is TGCAGCGCCCCTGAGGAGAGCTCCTATAATTCACCCCTCCACTTT.